This T cell receptor beta chain was sequenced for a study of T cell responses to AZD1222 COVID-19 vaccine. This CDR3 spans 15 amino acids. CDR1 is PRHDT, CDR2 FYEKMQ, per germline (reference sequence). Deletions cut 4 bases from V and 2 bases from J, with 14 bases between. Libraries were prepared by immunoSEQ multiplex PCR; TCRdb keeps only in-frame clonotypes and omits some of them. The table lists some 180,000 clones, roughly 92% of them singletons. This sample comprised peripheral blood, obtained on day 0 of AZD1222 vaccination. This chain connects TRBV13 to TRBJ2-5, with D possibly TRBD2 on 6 matching bases. This sequence originates from an adult in good health. The CDR3 DNA follows: TGTGCCAGCAGCTCCCCTAGCGAGGGGCAAGAGACCCAGTACTTC. It specifies CASSSPSEGQETQYF. The whole variable domain, filled in from reference TRBV13 and TRBJ2-5, reads AAGVIQSPRHLIKEKRETATLKCYPIPRHDTVYWYQQGPGQDPQFLISFYEKMQSDKGSIPDRFSAQQFSDYHSELNMSSLELGDSALYFCASSSPSEGQETQYFGPGTRLLVL.